This entry lists 8 T cell receptor beta chains sequenced from one sample in a study of technical replicates of blood from several donors. Profiling relied on immunoSEQ multiplex PCR, and the TCRdb table lists in-frame clones only, not all of them. The sample holds roughly 80,000 clones, nearly 96% seen once. Sequencing was performed on T cells isolated from PBMCs. The receptor set was obtained from a human donor in good health.

Only one count was recorded for this clone. V usage is TRBV6-5 and J usage is TRBJ1-2; weak D call: TRBD1 (6 bases). Germline V gives CDR1 MNHEY, CDR2 SVGAGI. The V end lost 6 bases, the J end lost 4 bases, and 9 bases lay between the germline ends. The CDR3 totals 12 residues. The CDR3 here is CASSRDTYGYTF. In DNA, the CDR3 is TGTGCCAGCAGCCGGGACACCTATGGCTACACCTTC.

The chain carries TRBV10-2 and TRBJ2-1, with D perhaps TRBD2 (6 bases). Germline lookup yields CDR1 WSHSY and CDR2 SAAADI. V gave up 3 bases and J gave up 2 bases, with 17 bases separating them. CDR3 length equals 17 residues. In nucleotides, the CDR3 is TGCGCCAGCAGTGATATCGGCGGGACGGACCCCTACAATGAGCAGTTCTTC. Translating it yields CASSDIGGTDPYNEQFF.

The CDR3 sequence is CASSSQTGEYEQYF. The CDR3 DNA sequence: TGCGCCAGCAGCTCACAAACAGGGGAGTACGAGCAGTACTTC. This sequence joins TRBV5-1 and TRBJ2-7; TRBD1 matches at 7 bases. CDR3 length: 14 amino acids. The ends lost 3 bases at V and 4 bases at J; junction bases unmatched: 7. Per the germline V gene, CDR1 is SGHRS and CDR2 is YFSETQ.

The chain has TRBV7-2 and TRBJ1-5; possibly TRBD1 for D (6 bases). Trimming cost V 4 bases and J 6 bases, with 19 bases left between them. Germline lookup yields CDR1 SGHTA and CDR2 FQGNSA. The CDR3 covers 16 residues. In nucleotides, the CDR3 is TGTGCCAGCAGCTACTCGGGGCGGCAGGGGACTCAGCCCCAGCATTTT. Protein product: CASSYSGRQGTQPQHF.

This rearrangement joins TRBV2 to TRBJ1-1, with a weak D call TRBD1 (6 bases). Trimming took 5 bases from V and 7 from J, leaving 11 bases between them. The CDR3 has 12 amino acids. Germline CDR1 reads SNHLY; CDR2 reads FYNNEI. CDR3 in amino acids: CASSTGIGEAFF. The CDR3 region has the DNA TGTGCCAGCAGTACAGGGATAGGTGAAGCTTTCTTT.

The chain links TRBV19 to TRBJ1-2; TRBD1 matches 7 bases. Germline lookup yields CDR1 LNHDA and CDR2 SQIVND (reference sequence). The CDR3 loop spans 20 amino acids. The V and J ends lost 1 base and 4 bases, in that order; junction bases with no gene match: 21. In nucleotides, the CDR3 is TGTGCCAGTAGTATAGTTGTGGACAGGCCCTTAACGGGGCCAGGCTATGGCTACACCTTC. Its protein is CASSIVVDRPLTGPGYGYTF. Full variable domain (missing parts from reference TRBV19 and TRBJ1-2): DGGITQSPKYLFRKEGQNVTLSCEQNLNHDAMYWYRQDPGQGLRLIYYSQIVNDFQKGDIAEGYSVSREKKESFPLTVTSAQKNPTAFYLCASSIVVDRPLTGPGYGYTFGSGTRLTVV.

The gene calls are TRBV28 and TRBJ2-2; 14 bases agree with TRBD2. This CDR3 contains 16 residues. Trimming removed 5 bases from V and 6 bases from J; junction bases left unmatched: 5. The germline gives CDR1 MDHEN, CDR2 SYDVKM. CDR3 protein: CASSGTSGRSAGELFF. The CDR3 DNA sequence: TGTGCCAGCAGTGGGACTAGCGGGAGAAGTGCCGGGGAGCTGTTTTTT.

The rearrangement uses TRBV7-9 and TRBJ2-7; D is uncertain. The CDR3 has 12 residues. CDR1 and CDR2 from the germline V gene are SEHNR and FQNEAQ (reference sequence). With 1 base removed from V and 7 bases from J, the gap between germline ends came to 8 bases. The CDR3 nucleotides are TGTGCCAGCAGCTTAGACAGTCGGGAGCAGTACTTC. It codes for CASSLDSREQYF. Together with reference TRBV7-9 and TRBJ2-7, the CDR3 gives the full variable domain: DTGVSQNPRHKITKRGQNVTFRCDPISEHNRLYWYRQTLGQGPEFLTYFQNEAQLEKSRLLSDRFSAERPKGSFSTLEIQRTEQGDSAMYLCASSLDSREQYFGPGTRLTVT.